This T cell receptor (beta chain) was observed in a study of T cell repertoires in cytomegalovirus infection. For the study at large: Public TCR beta signatures provided an indication of both CMV infection and a matching HLA type.

This clonotype was counted ten times or more. TCRdb called the reads again in MiXCR, with one record for every CDR3 protein. The data show 200,000 to 250,000 distinct CDR3 sequences, 6% to 8% seen once. The TCR originated in a human donor in good health (CMV status not recorded). Some clones in this sample may be carry-over from other donors' samples. Sequencing used PBMCs.

CDR3 amino acids: CASSSPGGAATQYF. The CDR3 DNA reads TGTGCCAGCAGTTCTCCGGGGGGGGCGGCTACGCAGTATTTT. J is TRBJ2-3 and V is TRBV6-1; TRBD2 agrees at 8 bases. V shed 5 bases, J shed 8 bases, and the junction held 9 bases outside the gene matches. Germline V gives CDR1 MNHNS, CDR2 SASEGT. The CDR3 consists of 14 residues.